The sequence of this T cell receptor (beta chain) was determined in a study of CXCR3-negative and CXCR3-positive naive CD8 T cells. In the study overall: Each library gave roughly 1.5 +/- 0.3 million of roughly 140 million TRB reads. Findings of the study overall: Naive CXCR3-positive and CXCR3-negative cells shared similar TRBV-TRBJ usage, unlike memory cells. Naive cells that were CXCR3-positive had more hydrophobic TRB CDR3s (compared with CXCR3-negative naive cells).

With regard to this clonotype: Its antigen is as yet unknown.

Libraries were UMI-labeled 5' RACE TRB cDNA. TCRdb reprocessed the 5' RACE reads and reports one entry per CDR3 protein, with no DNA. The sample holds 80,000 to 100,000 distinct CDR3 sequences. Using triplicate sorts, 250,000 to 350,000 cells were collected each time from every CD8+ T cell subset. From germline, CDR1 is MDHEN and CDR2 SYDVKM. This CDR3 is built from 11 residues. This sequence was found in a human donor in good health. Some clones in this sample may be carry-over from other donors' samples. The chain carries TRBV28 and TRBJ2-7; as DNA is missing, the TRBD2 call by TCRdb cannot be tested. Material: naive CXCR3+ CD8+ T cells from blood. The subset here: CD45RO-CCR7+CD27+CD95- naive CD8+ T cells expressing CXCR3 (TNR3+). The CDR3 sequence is CASRDYDEQYF.